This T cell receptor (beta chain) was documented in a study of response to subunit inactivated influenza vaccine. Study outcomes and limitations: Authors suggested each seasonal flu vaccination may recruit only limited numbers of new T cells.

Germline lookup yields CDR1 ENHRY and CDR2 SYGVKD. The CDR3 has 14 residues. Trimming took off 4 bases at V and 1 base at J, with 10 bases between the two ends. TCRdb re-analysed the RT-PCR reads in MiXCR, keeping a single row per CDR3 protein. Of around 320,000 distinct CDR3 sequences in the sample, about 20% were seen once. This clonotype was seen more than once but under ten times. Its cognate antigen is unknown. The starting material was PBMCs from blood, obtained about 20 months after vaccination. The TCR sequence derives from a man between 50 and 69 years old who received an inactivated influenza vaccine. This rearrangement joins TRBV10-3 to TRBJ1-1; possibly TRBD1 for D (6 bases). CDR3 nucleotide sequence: TGTGCCATCAGTGGTGGACAGCGGAACACTGAAGCTTTCTTT. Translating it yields CAISGGQRNTEAFF.